The clone carrying this T cell receptor beta chain was counted ten times or more. Its cognate antigen is unknown. The CDR3 loop spans 15 amino acids. V was trimmed by 3 bases and J by 0 bases, leaving 13 bases between them. CDR1 is DFQATT and CDR2 is SNEGSKA in the germline V gene (reference sequence). Unique molecular identifiers featured in how the TCRbeta library was prepared. From the PCR reads, TCRdb called clonotypes with MiXCR, one entry per CDR3 protein. The sample contains hundreds of thousands of distinct CDR3 sequences, 8.2% of which appear only once. This sample is drawn from a study of T-cell reconstitution after alpha-beta-depleted transplantation in children. Study outcomes and limitations: T-cell numbers and diversity one year post-transplant derived largely from freshly generated T cells.

The sequencing used PBMCs, mostly from graft donor cells, collected 180 days after TCRalphabeta/CD19-depleted stem cell transplant. The rearrangement links TRBV20-1 to TRBJ2-3; D might be TRBD2 (5 bases). This TCR was recovered from a male patient younger than 18 who had a stem cell transplant for acute lymphoblastic leukemia, so the T cells may come from the graft donor. The CDR3 DNA sequence: TGCAGTGCTAGCGACGCGGGCTCTAGCACAGATACGCAGTATTTT. This codes for CSASDAGSSTDTQYF.